The present T cell receptor beta chain was sequenced within a study of regulatory T cells in long-lasting Graves disease (dated by TCRdb to 2020 to 2022). For the study in its entirety: In the newly diagnosed Graves' disease group, patients had been taking antithyroid drugs for less than 3 months. Peripheral blood TCR sequencing and RNA sequencing compared persistent Graves' disease patients with newly diagnosed Graves' disease patients. The study was conducted in China and was registered as a clinical trial. A total of around 33 samples were covered by TCR sequencing, comprising around 13 persistent and 20 or so newly diagnosed Graves' disease patients. What the authors observed across the whole study: Sequencing and analysis were restricted to the TCR beta chain. Preferential use of TRBV28, TRBJ1-2 and TRBJ2-5 was observed in persistent disease, whereas TRBV20-1 and TRBJ2-1 were favored in newly diagnosed disease. Compared with newly diagnosed patients, persistent Graves' disease patients had lower TCR Shannon entropy and fewer highly expanded clones, which suggests clonal expansion. A larger number of public clonotypes was shared among persistent patients (2,741) than among newly diagnosed patients (roughly 930). The small sample size was acknowledged by the authors as a limitation that may reduce accuracy. Only peripheral blood was studied, because thyroid tissue, the primary lesion, was inaccessible.

What the time point label conveys for this sample: newly diagnosed GD, antithyroid drugs for less than 3 months. For both TCR sequencing and RNA sequencing, RNA was extracted from PBMCs using TRIzol. The diagnosis of Graves' disease was made according to American Thyroid Association guidelines. Patients for the study were recruited at an endocrinology department in Xi'an, China. Each patient gave about 10 milliliters of peripheral blood, collected in an EDTA anticoagulant tube. Ficoll Paque Plus density gradient separation was used to isolate PBMCs, and no further T cell sorting was done. RNA quality was checked with an Agilent 2100 Bioanalyzer and agarose gel, and concentration with a NanoDrop 2000. In its sample, this clonotype was seen a few times. There is no known antigen for this receptor. Base qualities are missing; no much larger clone stands one base away. Libraries were constructed by multiplex PCR. These reads were obtained on an Illumina HiSeq 4000. iRepertoire HTBI primers and Arm-PCR amplification of CDR3 regions were used to construct TCR beta libraries. Before sequencing, the PCR products underwent gel purification. The authors' analysis ran thus. Gene usage analysis of CDR3 amino acid clonotypes relied on the roughly 58 TRBV and 14 TRBJ segments identified across samples. COPE and FqMerger were used to merge the filtered high-quality paired reads into contigs. BLAST was used to align contigs to the IMGT TRBV, TRBD and TRBJ reference genes, and CDR3 was defined following IMGT. Any clonotype with a frequency above 0.1% was classified as a highly expanded clone. Repertoire diversity was measured by Shannon entropy, and V-J evenness by the Gini coefficient. Public clonotypes were defined as clonotypes shared by more than one individual. TCRdb trimmed public reads at Q25 via fastp, called clones via MiXCR and kept in-frame beta chains. Rows merge per CDR3 protein into single entries with the most common DNA and genes. The V and J calls follow TCRdb's processing rather than the paper's. For this sample the table gives around 480,000 distinct CDR3 sequences, of which about 16% were detected only once. The top ten clonotypes cover 25% of the sample.

The CDR3 goes from the cysteine to the phenylalanine over 15 residues. Just the 45-base CDR3 DNA is kept, in frame starting at base 1. V is pruned by 10 bases and J by 4 bases, leaving 10 bases of the junction without a gene match. CDR1 is given as LNHDA and CDR2 as SQIVND, both from the germline V gene (reference sequence). The same sample was also used in a study of T cells in Graves' hyperthyroidism and ophthalmopathy. From that second study: A patient counted as having stable Graves' hyperthyroidism if no progression to ophthalmopathy occurred over 18 months of follow-up. The hyperthyroidism patients were between 18 and 65 years old and newly diagnosed, with a disease duration of less than 2 months. Patients with uncontrolled infections, other autoimmune diseases, pregnancy or lactation were excluded. Clinical symptoms, serum thyroxine and TRAb, thyroid ultrasound, and orbital computed tomography formed the basis for the diagnoses. The first round of RT-PCR for the TCR CDR3 was performed with the HTBI primer set and the Qiagen OneStep RT-PCR kit. Most expanded thyroid clonotypes (frequency above 0.001) were also detected in blood, suggesting blood repertoires may reflect thyroid immune responses. A model built on a 13 V-J signature distinguished ophthalmopathy from stable hyperthyroidism, reaching 87.88% sensitivity and 81.08% specificity in cross-validation and 80%/75% in testing. In validation, the model predicted progression to ophthalmopathy a median of roughly 6.2 months before onset, with about 71% sensitivity and 72.22% specificity. A discovery cohort of approximately 97 patients, 43 with Graves' ophthalmopathy and about 58 with stable Graves' hyperthyroidism, was used to find distinguishing TCR V-J signatures. Prospective prediction of ophthalmopathy was tested in an independent validation cohort consisting of 18 hyperthyroidism patients and some 16 patients who later progressed to ophthalmopathy. The roughly 100 discovery patients were randomly divided into training and test sets at a 7:3 ratio. Thyroid tissue and blood T-cell repertoires from more than five Graves' hyperthyroidism patients were also compared in the study. Once sampling was done, hyperthyroidism patients were given methimazole at a starting dose of 30 mg daily, whereas ophthalmopathy patients were given high-dose intravenous methylprednisolone. Libraries were constructed in a second round of multiplex PCR, after which size selection and purification were performed. Libraries were sequenced paired-end with 100 bp reads on an Illumina HiSeq2000. Raw data were processed with SOAPnuke, discarding reads with adapters, uncalled bases, mean Phred below 15, or no exact constant-primer or identifier match. COPE v1.2.5 was used to merge high-quality paired reads, and clonotypes were defined as unique nucleotide sequences. Clonotypes were aligned to IMGT TRBV, TRBD and TRBJ reference segments using MiTCR v1.1. Analysis was restricted to V-J combinations with a frequency above 0.0001, which covered about 99% of repertoires. A TCS score was defined as the ratio of F50 (clonal expansion) to E x V (chaos), with BLOSUM62-based TCRdist applied between CDR3 peptides within each V-J. Welch's t-statistics and random forest reduced roughly 540 V-J features to about 12, which were used in a naive Bayes classifier (R e1071). Sample size was not statistically predetermined, and investigators were not blinded to group allocation. TCR Vbeta CDR3 sequencing of roughly 140 peripheral blood samples (roughly 43 ophthalmopathy, approximately 80 hyperthyroidism and some 17 progressor patients) is reported in the paper.

This TCR derives from a woman aged 35-65 years with Graves disease. Donor details come from another sample of the same person, matched by shared clones. The chain uses TRBV19 and TRBJ2-7, with 13 bases aligning to TRBD2. The sequences come from peripheral blood mononuclear cells (PBMCs), collected at new diagnosis, from a patient treated with antithyroid drugs. The encoded CDR3 is CATTGLAGPPYEQYF. The bases are TGTGCCACCACGGGACTAGCGGGGCCTCCATACGAGCAGTACTTC. Here the CDR3 is joined to the reference TRBV19 and TRBJ2-7 genes, and the full variable domain is: DGGITQSPKYLFRKEGQNVTLSCEQNLNHDAMYWYRQDPGQGLRLIYYSQIVNDFQKGDIAEGYSVSREKKESFPLTVTSAQKNPTAFYLCATTGLAGPPYEQYFGPGTRLTVT.